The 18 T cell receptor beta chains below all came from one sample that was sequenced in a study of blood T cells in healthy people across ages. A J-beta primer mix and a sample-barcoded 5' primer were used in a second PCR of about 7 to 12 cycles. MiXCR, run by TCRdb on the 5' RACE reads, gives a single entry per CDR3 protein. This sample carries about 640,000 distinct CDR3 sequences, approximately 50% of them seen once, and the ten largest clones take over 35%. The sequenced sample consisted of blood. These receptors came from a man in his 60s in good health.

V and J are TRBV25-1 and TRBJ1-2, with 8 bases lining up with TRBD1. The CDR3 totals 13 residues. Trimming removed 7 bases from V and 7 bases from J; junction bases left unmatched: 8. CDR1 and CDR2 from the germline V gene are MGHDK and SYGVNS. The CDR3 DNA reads TGTGCCAGCAATGGACAGGGTGGGTTTGGCTACACCTTC. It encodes CASNGQGGFGYTF.

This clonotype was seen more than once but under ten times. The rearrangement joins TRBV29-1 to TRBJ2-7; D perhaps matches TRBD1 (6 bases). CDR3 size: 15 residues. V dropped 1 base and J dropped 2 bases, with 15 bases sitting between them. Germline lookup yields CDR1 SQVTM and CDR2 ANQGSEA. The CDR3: CSVEAWATGTYEQYF. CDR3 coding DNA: TGCAGCGTTGAAGCCTGGGCTACAGGGACCTACGAGCAGTACTTC.

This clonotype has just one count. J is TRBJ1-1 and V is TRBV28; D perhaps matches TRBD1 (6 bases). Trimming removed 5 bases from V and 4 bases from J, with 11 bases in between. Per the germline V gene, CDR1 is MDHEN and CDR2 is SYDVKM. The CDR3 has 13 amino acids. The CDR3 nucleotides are TGTGCCAGCAGTCAAACAGGGCTCACTGAAGCTTTCTTT. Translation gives CASSQTGLTEAFF. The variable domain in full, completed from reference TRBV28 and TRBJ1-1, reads DVKVTQSSRYLVKRTGEKVFLECVQDMDHENMFWYRQDPGLGLRLIYFSYDVKMKEKGDIPEGYSVSREKKERFSLILESASTNQTSMYLCASSQTGLTEAFFGQGTRLTVV.

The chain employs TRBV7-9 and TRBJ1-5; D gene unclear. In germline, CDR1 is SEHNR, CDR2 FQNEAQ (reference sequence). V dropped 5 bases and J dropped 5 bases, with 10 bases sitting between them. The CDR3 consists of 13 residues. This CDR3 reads CASSVGEYQPQHF. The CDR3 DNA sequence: TGTGCCAGCAGCGTTGGCGAGTATCAGCCCCAGCATTTT.

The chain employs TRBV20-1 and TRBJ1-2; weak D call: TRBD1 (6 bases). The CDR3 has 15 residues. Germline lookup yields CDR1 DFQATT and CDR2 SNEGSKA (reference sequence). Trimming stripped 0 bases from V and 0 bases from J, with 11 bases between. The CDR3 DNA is TGCAGTGCTAGAGAGGGGGGGGCTTCTAACTATGGCTACACCTTC. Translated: CSAREGGASNYGYTF.

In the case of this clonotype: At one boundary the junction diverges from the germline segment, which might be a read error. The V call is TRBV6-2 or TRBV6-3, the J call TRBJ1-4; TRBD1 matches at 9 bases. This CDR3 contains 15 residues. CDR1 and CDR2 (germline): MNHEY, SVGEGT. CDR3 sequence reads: CASSYAGQGRERLFF. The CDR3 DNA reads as TGTGCCAGCAGTTACGCGGGACAGGGAAGAGAAAGACTGTTTTTT.

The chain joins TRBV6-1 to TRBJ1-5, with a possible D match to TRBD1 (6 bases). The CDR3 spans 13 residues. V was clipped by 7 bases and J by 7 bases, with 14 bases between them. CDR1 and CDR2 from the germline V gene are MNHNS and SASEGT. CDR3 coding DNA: TGTGCCAGCACGGGGCAGGGACAACAGCCCCAGCATTTT. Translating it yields CASTGQGQQPQHF.

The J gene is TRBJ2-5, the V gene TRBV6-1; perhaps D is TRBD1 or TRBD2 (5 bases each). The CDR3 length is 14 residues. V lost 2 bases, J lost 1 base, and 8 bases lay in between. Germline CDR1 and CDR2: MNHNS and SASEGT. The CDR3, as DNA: TGTGCCAGCAGTGAATTTGGGACCCAAGAGACCCAGTACTTC. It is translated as CASSEFGTQETQYF.

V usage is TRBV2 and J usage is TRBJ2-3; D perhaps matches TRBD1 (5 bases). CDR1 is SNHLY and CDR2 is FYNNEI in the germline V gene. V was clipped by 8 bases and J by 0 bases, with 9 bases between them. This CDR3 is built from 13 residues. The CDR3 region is CASQTESTDTQYF. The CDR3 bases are TGTGCCAGCCAGACAGAGAGCACAGATACGCAGTATTTT.

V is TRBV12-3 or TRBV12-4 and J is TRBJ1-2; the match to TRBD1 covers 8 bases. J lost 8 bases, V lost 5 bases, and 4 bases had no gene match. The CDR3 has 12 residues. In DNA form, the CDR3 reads TGTGCCAGCAGTCCGACAGGGGAAGGCTACACCTTC. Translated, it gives CASSPTGEGYTF.

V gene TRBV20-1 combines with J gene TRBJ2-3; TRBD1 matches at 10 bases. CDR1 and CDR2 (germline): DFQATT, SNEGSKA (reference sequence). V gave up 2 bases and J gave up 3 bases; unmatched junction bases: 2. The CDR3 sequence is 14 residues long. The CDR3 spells CSARPGQGTDTQYF. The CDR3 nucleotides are TGCAGTGCTAGACCGGGACAGGGGACAGATACGCAGTATTTT.

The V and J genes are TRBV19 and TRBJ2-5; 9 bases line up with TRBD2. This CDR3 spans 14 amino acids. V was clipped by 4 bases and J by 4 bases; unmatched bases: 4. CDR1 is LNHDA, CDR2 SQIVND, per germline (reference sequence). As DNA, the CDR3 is TGTGCCAGTAGTAGGGAAGCGGGGGGAGAGACCCAGTACTTC. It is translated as CASSREAGGETQYF.

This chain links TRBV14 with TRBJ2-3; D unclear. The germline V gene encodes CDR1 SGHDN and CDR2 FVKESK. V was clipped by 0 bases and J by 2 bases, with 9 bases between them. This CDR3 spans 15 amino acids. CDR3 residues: CASSQDRPPTDTQYF. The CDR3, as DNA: TGTGCCAGCAGCCAAGATCGACCACCCACAGATACGCAGTATTTT.

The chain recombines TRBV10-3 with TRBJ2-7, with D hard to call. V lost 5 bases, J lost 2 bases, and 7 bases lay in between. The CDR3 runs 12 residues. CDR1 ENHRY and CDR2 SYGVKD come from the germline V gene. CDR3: CAISQNTYEQYF. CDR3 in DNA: TGTGCCATCAGTCAAAATACCTACGAGCAGTACTTC.

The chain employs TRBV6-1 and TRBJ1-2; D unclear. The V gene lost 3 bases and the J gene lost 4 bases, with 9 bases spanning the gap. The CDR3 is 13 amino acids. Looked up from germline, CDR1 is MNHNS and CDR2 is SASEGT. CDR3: CASSDQAAYGYTF. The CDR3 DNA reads TGTGCCAGCAGTGATCAGGCAGCCTATGGCTACACCTTC.

CDR3 protein: CASSSPAGANEQFF. The CDR3 coding sequence is TGTGCCAGCAGTTCACCGGCGGGAGCTAATGAGCAGTTCTTC. This sequence joins TRBV7-2 and TRBJ2-1; 7 nucleotides align to TRBD2. Germline CDR1 is SGHTA and CDR2 is FQGNSA. The V and J ends lost 6 bases and 7 bases, in that order; junction bases with no gene match: 9. The CDR3 sequence is 14 residues long.

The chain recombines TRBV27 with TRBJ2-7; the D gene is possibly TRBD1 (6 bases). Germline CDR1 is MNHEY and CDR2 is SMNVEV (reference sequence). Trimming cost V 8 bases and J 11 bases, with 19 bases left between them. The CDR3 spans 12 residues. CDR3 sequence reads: CASGTQASKEYF. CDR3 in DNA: TGTGCCAGCGGGACACAGGCCTCGAAGGAGTACTTC.

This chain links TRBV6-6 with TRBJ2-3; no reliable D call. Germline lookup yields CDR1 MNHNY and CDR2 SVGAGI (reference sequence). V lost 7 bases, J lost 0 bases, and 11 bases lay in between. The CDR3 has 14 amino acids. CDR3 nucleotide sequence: TGTGCCAGCAAGTCATCTACTAGCACAGATACGCAGTATTTT. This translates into CASKSSTSTDTQYF.